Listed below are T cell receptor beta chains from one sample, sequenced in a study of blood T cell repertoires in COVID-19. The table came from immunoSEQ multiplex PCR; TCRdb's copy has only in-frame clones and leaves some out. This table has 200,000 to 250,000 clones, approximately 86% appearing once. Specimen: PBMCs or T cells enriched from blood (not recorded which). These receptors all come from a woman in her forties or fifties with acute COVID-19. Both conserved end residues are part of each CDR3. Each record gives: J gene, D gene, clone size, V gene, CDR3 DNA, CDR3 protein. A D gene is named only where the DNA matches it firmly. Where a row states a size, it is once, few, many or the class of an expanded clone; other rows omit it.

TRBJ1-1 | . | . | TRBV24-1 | TGTGCCACCAGTGATTCAAGCCGGGAAGCTTTCTTT | CATSDSSREAFF
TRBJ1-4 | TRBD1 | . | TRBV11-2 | TGTGCCAGCAGGAGAATCGCAGGGGGCTGGAATGAAAAACTGTTTTTT | CASRRIAGGWNEKLFF
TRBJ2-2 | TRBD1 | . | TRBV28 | TGTGCCAGCAGTCCTGACAGGGTCGGGGAGCTGTTTTTT | CASSPDRVGELFF
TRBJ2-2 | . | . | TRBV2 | TGTGCCAGCAGTGAAGGGGCGGGAACCGGGGAGCTGTTTTTT | CASSEGAGTGELFF
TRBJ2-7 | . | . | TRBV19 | TGTGCCACCAAACCGTGGGGGCGTGCATACGAGCAGTACTTC | CATKPWGRAYEQYF
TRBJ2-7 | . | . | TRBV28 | TGTGCCAGCAGTTCGTACAGGGAGGGTTTTGGAGACGAGCAGTACTTC | CASSSYREGFGDEQYF
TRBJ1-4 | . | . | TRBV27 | TGTGCCAGCAGTTTACAGGGCCTATCTAATGAAAAACTGTTTTTT | CASSLQGLSNEKLFF
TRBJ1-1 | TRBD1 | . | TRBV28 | TGTGCCAGCAGCCCCCGGCAGGGGGCGAACACTGAAGCTTTCTTT | CASSPRQGANTEAFF
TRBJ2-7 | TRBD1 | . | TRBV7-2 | TGTGCCAGCAGCTTAGAGGGGACAGGGGTCTACGAGCAGTACTTC | CASSLEGTGVYEQYF
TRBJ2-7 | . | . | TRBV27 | TGTGCCAGCAGTTTATCGATCGGAACAGCGGAGTCCTACGAGCAGTACTTC | CASSLSIGTAESYEQYF
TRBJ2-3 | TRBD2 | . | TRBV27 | TGTGCCAGCAGTTTGTGGGGACTAGGCAACACAGATACGCAGTATTTT | CASSLWGLGNTDTQYF
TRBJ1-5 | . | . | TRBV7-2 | TGTGCCAGCAGCTCTCATTTCCACAGGGATCAGCCCCAGCATTTT | CASSSHFHRDQPQHF
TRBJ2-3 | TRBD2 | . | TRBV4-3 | TGCGCCAGCAGCCCGCACCCGACTAGCGGGAGGGCCGGGGCGCAGTATTTT | CASSPHPTSGRAGAQYF
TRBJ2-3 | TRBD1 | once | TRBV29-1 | TGCAGCGTTGAAGCAAGGGGGCGAGGACCAGATACGCAGTATTTT | CSVEARGRGPDTQYF
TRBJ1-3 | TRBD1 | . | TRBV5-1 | TGCGCCAGCAGCCAGGGGGGATCTGGAAACACCATATATTTT | CASSQGGSGNTIYF
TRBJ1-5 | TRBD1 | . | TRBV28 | TGTGCCAGCAGAGTGACAGGGATCAATCAGCCCCAGCATTTT | CASRVTGINQPQHF
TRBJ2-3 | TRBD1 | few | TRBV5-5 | TGTGCCAGCAGCTCGAGACAGGGCCGGTTCGGGGGCACAGATACGCAGTATTTT | CASSSRQGRFGGTDTQYF
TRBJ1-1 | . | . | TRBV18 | TGTGCCAGCTCACCAAAGTACGCAGGGGCCAACACTGAAGCTTTCTTT | CASSPKYAGANTEAFF
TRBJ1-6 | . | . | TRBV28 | TGTGCCAGCAGCCGACGTACAGGGCCGAGCTCCTATAATTCACCCCTCCACTTT | CASSRRTGPSSYNSPLHF
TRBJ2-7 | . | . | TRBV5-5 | TGTGCCAGCAGACAACCCGGACAGAGCTACGAGCAGTACTTC | CASRQPGQSYEQYF
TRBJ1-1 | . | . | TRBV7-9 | TGTGCCAGCAGGCTAAGAGGAGGCCCGAACACTGAAGCTTTCTTT | CASRLRGGPNTEAFF
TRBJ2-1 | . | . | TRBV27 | TGTGCCAGCAGCTGGGGGCGCAGTAGGAATGAGCAGTTCTTC | CASSWGRSRNEQFF
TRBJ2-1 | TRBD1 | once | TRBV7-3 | TGTGCCAGCAGTTCACAGGGGGGCTACAATGAGCAGTTCTTC | CASSSQGGYNEQFF
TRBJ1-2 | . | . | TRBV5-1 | TGCGCCAGCAGCTTGGACGGAGACTATGGCTACACCTTC | CASSLDGDYGYTF
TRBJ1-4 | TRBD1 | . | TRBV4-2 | TGTGCCAGCAGCCGAAATACAGGGGGGGGTAATGAAAAACTGTTTTTT | CASSRNTGGGNEKLFF
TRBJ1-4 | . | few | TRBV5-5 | TGTGCCAGCAGCTTCAGGGAGGGTAATGAAAAACTGTTTTTT | CASSFREGNEKLFF
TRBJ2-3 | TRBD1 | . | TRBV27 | TGTGCCAGCAGTAGGGACAGGGGGCCGGATACGCAGTATTTT | CASSRDRGPDTQYF
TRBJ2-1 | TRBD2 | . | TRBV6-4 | TGTGCCAGCAGTGAGGGAAGCGGGAGGGCCGATGAGCAGTTCTTC | CASSEGSGRADEQFF
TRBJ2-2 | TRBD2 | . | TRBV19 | TGTGCCAGTAGTATAGAGAAGGGACTAGGCACGCCCGGGGAGCTGTTTTTT | CASSIEKGLGTPGELFF
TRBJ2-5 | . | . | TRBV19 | TGTGCCAGTACCACACAGGGGAGGCAGACCCAGTACTTC | CASTTQGRQTQYF
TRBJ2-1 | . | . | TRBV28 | TGTGCCAGCAGTTCCCATTGGGCCGCCGTGGCCGACCATTCCTACAATGAGCAGTTCTTC | CASSSHWAAVADHSYNEQFF